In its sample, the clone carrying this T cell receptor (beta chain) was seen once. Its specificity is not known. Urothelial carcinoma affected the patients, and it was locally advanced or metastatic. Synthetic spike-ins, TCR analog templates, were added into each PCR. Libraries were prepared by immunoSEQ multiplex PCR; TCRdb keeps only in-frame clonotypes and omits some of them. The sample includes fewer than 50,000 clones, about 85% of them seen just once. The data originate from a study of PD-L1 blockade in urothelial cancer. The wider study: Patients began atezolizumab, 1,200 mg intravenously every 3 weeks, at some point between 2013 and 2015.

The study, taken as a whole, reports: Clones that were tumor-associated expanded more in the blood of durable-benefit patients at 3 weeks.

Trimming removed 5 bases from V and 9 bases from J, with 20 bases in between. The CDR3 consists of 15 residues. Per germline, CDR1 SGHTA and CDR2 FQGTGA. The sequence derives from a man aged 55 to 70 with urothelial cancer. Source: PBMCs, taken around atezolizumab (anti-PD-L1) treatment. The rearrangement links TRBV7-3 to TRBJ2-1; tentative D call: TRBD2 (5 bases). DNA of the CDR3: TGTGCCAGCAGCATAGGAGATCGGGGTCGGGGTGAGCAGTTCTTC. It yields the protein CASSIGDRGRGEQFF. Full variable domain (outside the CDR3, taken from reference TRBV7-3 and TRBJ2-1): GAGVSQTPSNKVTEKGKYVELRCDPISGHTALYWYRQSLGQGPEFLIYFQGTGAADDSGLPNDRFFAVRPEGSVSTLKIQRTERGDSAVYLCASSIGDRGRGEQFFGPGTRLTVL.